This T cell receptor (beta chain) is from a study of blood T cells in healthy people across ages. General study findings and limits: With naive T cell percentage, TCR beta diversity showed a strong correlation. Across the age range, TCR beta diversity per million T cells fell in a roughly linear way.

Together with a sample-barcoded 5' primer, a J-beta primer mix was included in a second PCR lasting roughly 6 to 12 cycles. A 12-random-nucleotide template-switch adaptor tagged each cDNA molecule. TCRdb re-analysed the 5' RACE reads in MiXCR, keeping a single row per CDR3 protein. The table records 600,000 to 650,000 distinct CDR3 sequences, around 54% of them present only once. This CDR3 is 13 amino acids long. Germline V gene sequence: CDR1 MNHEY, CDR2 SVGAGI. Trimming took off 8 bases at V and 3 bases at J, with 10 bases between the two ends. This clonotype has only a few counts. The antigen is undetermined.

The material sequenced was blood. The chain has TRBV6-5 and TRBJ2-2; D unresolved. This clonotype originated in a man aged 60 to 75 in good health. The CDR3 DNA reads TGTGCCAGCCGATTGTCGGACACCGGGGAGCTGTTTTTT. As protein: CASRLSDTGELFF.